The T cell receptor beta chain described here comes from a study of T cell changes during pregnancy in multiple sclerosis. This CDR3 is built from 13 residues. Germline V gene data show CDR1 as SGHRS and CDR2 as YFSETQ. V was clipped by 6 bases and J by 3 bases; unmatched bases: 3. The protocol was immunoSEQ multiplex PCR, while the TCRdb copy is restricted to in-frame clones and leaves out a portion. Of roughly 68,000 clones listed, 92% were seen once; the top ten hold 1.2% to 1.5%. The chain combines TRBV5-1 with TRBJ2-1; TRBD2 matches at 7 bases. The sample in question was peripheral blood, obtained in the second trimester of pregnancy. This TCR was sampled from a female donor in good health, enrolled as a control in a pregnancy study. CDR3 nucleotides: TGCGCCAGCACGCTAGCGGACTACAATGAGCAGTTCTTC. Residues: CASTLADYNEQFF.